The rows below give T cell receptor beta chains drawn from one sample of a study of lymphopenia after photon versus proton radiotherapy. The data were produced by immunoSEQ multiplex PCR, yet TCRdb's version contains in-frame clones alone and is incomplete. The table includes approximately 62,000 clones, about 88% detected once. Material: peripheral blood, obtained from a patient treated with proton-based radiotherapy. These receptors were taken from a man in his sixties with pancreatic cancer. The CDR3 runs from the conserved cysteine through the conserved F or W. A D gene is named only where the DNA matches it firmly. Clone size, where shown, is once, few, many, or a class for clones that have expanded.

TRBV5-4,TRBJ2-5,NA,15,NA,CASSRLRDARETQYF,TGTGCCAGCAGCCGGTTAAGGGACGCAAGAGAGACCCAGTACTTC
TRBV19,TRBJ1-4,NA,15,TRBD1,CASSEGQGINEKLFF,TGTGCCAGTAGTGAGGGACAGGGGATTAATGAAAAACTGTTTTTT
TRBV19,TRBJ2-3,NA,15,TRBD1,CASSRTPDRTDTQYF,TGTGCCAGTAGCCGCACCCCGGACAGGACAGATACGCAGTATTTT
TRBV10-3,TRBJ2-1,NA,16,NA,CAISEAFADSYNEQFF,TGTGCCATCAGTGAGGCTTTCGCCGATTCCTACAATGAGCAGTTCTTC
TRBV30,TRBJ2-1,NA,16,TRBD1,CAWSYHSGQNYNEQFF,TGTGCCTGGAGCTACCATTCGGGACAGAACTACAATGAGCAGTTCTTC
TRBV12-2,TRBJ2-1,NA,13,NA,CASRERENSEQFF,TGTGCAAGTCGGGAGCGGGAGAACAGTGAGCAGTTCTTC
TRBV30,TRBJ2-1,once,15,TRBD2,CAWGLAGGPYNEQFF,TGTGCCTGGGGACTAGCGGGAGGGCCCTACAATGAGCAGTTCTTC
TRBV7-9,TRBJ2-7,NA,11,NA,CASSLGPEQYF,TGTGCCAGCAGCCTAGGGCCCGAGCAGTACTTC
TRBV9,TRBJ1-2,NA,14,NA,CASSVAAQGNGYTF,TGTGCCAGCAGCGTAGCGGCCCAGGGCAATGGCTACACCTTC
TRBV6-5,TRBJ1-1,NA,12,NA,CASRRTSGYAFF,TGTGCCAGCAGGCGAACGTCAGGGTATGCTTTCTTT
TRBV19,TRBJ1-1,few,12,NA,CASSIDGGRAFF,TGTGCCAGTAGTATAGACGGGGGCCGGGCTTTCTTT
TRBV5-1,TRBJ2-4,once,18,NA,CASSSLGSLSLAKNIQYF,TGCGCCAGCAGCTCCCTCGGGAGCCTCTCCTTAGCCAAAAACATTCAGTACTTC
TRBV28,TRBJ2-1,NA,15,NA,CASSQMTGDYNEQFF,TGTGCCAGCAGTCAAATGACTGGAGATTACAATGAGCAGTTCTTC
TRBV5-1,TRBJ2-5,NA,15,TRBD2,CASSLVATSGSEQYF,TGCGCCAGCAGCTTGGTGGCGACTAGCGGGAGTGAGCAGTACTTC
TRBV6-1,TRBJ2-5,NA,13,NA,CASKQGGKKTQYF,TGTGCCAGCAAACAAGGGGGTAAAAAGACCCAGTACTTC
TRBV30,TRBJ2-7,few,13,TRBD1,CAWRMTGDGEQYF,TGTGCCTGGAGGATGACAGGGGATGGCGAGCAGTACTTC
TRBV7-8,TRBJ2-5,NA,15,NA,CASSFQRAGHETQYF,TGTGCCAGCAGCTTCCAGCGGGCGGGGCATGAGACCCAGTACTTC
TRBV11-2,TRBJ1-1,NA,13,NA,CASSPPLRGGAFF,TGTGCCAGCAGCCCACCCCTAAGAGGGGGGGCTTTCTTT
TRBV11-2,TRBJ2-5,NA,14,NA,CASRVTQGRETQYF,TGTGCCAGCAGAGTTACACAGGGAAGAGAGACCCAGTACTTC
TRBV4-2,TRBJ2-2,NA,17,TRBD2,CASSPGLAGGMGGELFF,TGTGCCAGCAGCCCCGGACTAGCGGGAGGAATGGGCGGGGAGCTGTTTTTT
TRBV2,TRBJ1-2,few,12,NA,CASSRHLPGYTF,TGTGCCAGCAGTAGACATCTTCCTGGCTACACCTTC
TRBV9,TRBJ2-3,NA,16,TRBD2,CASSTGLAGGRDTQYF,TGTGCCAGCAGCACCGGACTAGCGGGAGGAAGGGATACGCAGTATTTT
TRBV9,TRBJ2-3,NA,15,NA,CASSVSGTGTDTQYF,TGTGCCAGCAGCGTCTCCGGGACCGGCACAGATACGCAGTATTTT
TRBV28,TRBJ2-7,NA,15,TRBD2,CASSPTGAGGYEQYF,TGTGCCAGCAGTCCCACGGGGGCGGGAGGTTACGAGCAGTACTTC
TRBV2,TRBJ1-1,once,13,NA,CASSEARGTQAFF,TGTGCCAGCAGTGAGGCTAGGGGAACACAAGCTTTCTTT
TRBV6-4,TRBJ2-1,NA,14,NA,CASSGGGGSHEQFF,TGTGCCAGCAGCGGGGGCGGCGGGAGCCATGAGCAGTTCTTC
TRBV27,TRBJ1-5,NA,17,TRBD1,CASSPGTASYSNQPQHF,TGTGCCAGCAGTCCGGGGACAGCCAGCTATAGCAATCAGCCCCAGCATTTT
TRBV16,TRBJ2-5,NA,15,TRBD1,CASSQSGQGAETQYF,TGTGCCAGCAGCCAATCGGGACAGGGGGCAGAGACCCAGTACTTC
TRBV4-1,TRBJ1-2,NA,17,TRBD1,CASSPALAHRGWKGYTF,TGCGCCAGCAGCCCAGCCCTTGCACACAGGGGGTGGAAAGGCTACACCTTC
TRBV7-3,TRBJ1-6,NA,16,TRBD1,CASSLSGDRGLSPLHF,TGTGCCAGCAGCTTAAGCGGGGACAGGGGGCTTTCACCCCTCCACTTT